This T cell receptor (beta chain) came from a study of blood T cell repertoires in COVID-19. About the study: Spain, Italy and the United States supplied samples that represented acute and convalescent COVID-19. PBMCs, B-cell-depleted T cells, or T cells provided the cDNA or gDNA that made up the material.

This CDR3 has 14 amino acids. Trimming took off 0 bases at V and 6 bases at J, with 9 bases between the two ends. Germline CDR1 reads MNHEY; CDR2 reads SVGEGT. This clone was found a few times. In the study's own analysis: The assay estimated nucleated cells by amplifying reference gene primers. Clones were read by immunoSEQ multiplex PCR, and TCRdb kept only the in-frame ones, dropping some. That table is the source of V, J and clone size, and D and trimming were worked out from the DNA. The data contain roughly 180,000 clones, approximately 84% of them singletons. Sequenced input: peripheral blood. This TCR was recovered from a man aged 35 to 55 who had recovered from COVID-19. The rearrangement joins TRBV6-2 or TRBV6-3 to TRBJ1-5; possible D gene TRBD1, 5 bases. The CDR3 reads CASSYSGGGQPQHF. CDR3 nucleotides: TGTGCCAGCAGTTACTCAGGCGGGGGTCAGCCCCAGCATTTT.